This T cell receptor beta chain originates from a study of identical twins. cDNA molecules carried unique molecular identifiers, and template switching added a universal primer site. TCRdb reprocessed the 5' RACE reads with MiXCR, giving one entry per CDR3 protein. In the table there are about 810,000 distinct CDR3 sequences, around an eighth of which are singletons. The same sample was also used in a study of yellow fever vaccine responses in identical twins.

Sequenced material: PBMCs. This clonotype originated in a young woman in good health.

The CDR3 DNA reads as TGTGCCAGCAGCCACCGACAGCTACGCGAGCAGTACGTC. This sequence encodes CASSHRQLREQYV. V is TRBV11-2 and J is TRBJ2-7; TRBD1 is a possible D gene (5 bases). The CDR3 consists of 13 residues. Trimming pared 5 bases from V and 6 bases from J, leaving 14 bases between. Germline V gives CDR1 SGHAT, CDR2 FQNNGV.